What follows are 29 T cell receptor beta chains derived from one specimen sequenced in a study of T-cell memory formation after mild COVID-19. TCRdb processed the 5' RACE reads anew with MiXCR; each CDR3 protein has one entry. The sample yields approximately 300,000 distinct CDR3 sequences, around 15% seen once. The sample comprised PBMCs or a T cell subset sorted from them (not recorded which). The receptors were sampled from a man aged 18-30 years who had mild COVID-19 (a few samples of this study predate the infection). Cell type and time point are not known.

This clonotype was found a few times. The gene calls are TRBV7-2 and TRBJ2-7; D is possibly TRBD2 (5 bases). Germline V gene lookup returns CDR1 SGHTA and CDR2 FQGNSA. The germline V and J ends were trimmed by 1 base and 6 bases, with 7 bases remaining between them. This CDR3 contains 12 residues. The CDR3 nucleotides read TGTGCCAGCAGCTTAGTAGCGCCCGAGCAGTACTTC. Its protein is CASSLVAPEQYF.

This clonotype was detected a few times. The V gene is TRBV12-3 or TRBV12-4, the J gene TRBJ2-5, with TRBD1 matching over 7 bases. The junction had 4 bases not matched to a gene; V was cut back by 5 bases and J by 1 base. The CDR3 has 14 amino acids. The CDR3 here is CASSPTGSQETQYF. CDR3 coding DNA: TGTGCCAGCAGTCCGACAGGGTCCCAAGAGACCCAGTACTTC.

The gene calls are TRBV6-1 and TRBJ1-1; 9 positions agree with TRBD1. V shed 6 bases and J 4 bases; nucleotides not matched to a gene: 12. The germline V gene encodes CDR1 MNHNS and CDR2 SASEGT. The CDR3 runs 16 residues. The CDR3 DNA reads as TGTGCCAGCAGGCGCAACGCCGACAGGGGGGGCACTGAAGCTTTCTTT. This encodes CASRRNADRGGTEAFF.

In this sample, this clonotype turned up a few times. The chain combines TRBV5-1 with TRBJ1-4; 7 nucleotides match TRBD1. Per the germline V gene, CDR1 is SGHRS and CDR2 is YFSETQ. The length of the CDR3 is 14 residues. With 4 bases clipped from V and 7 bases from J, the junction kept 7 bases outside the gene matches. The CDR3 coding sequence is TGCGCCAGCAGCACAGGACAGGAACGTGAAAAACTGTTTTTT. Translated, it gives CASSTGQEREKLFF.

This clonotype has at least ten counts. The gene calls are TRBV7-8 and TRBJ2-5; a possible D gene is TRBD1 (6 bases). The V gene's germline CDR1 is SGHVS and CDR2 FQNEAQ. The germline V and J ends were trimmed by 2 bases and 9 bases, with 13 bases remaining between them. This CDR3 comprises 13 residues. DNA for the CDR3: TGTGCCAGCAGCTTACCCCGACAGGACTCCCAGTACTTC. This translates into CASSLPRQDSQYF.

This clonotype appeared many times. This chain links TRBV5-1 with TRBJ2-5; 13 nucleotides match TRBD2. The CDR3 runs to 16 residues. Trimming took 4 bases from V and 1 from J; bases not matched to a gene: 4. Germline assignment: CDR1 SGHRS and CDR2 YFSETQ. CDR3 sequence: CASSPGTSGAQETQYF. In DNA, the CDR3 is TGCGCCAGCAGCCCCGGGACTAGCGGGGCCCAAGAGACCCAGTACTTC.

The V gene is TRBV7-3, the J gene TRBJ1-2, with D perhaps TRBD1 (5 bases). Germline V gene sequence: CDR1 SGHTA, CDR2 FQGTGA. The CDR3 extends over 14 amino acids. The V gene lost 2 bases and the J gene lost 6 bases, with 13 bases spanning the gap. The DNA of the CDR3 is TGTGCCAGCAGCTTATCCGCAGGGAATAATGGCTACACCTTC. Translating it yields CASSLSAGNNGYTF. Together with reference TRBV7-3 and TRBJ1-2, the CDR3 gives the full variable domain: GAGVSQTPSNKVTEKGKYVELRCDPISGHTALYWYRQSLGQGPEFLIYFQGTGAADDSGLPNDRFFAVRPEGSVSTLKIQRTERGDSAVYLCASSLSAGNNGYTFGSGTRLTVV.

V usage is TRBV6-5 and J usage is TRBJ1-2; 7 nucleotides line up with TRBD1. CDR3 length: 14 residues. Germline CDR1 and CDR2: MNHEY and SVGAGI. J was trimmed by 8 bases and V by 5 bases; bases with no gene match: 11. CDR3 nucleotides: TGTGCCAGCAGTCCGACAGGGCGAGCCTCCGGCTACACCTTC. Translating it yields CASSPTGRASGYTF.

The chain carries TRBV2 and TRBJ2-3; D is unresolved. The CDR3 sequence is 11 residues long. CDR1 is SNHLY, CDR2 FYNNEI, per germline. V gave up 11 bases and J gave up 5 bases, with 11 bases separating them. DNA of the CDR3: TGTGCCCGCCAGAATGGAGATACGCAGTATTTT. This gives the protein CARQNGDTQYF.

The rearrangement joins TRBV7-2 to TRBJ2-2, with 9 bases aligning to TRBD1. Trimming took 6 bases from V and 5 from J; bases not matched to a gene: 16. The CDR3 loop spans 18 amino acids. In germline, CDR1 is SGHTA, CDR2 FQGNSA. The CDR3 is CASSRRGTQGAGTGELFF. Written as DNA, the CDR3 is TGTGCCAGCAGTCGTAGGGGAACACAGGGGGCGGGGACCGGGGAGCTGTTTTTT.

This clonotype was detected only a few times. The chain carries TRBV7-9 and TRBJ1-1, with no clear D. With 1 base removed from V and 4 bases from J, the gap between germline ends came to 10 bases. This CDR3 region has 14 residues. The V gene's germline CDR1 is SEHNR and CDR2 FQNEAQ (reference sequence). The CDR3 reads CASSLVSSGTEAFF. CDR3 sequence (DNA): TGTGCCAGCAGCTTAGTGTCATCGGGCACTGAAGCTTTCTTT.

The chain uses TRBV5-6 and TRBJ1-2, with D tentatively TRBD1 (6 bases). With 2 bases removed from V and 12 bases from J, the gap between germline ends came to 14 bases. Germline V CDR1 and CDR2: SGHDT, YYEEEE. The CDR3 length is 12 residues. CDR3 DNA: TGTGCCAGCAGCTTATGGACAGCGCGAGACACCTTC. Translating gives CASSLWTARDTF.

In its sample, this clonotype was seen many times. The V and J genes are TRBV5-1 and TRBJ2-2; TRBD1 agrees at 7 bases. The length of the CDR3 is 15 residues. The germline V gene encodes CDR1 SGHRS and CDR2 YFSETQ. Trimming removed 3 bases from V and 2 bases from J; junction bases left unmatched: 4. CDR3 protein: CASSSQGPNTGELFF. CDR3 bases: TGCGCCAGCAGCTCACAGGGGCCTAACACCGGGGAGCTGTTTTTT.

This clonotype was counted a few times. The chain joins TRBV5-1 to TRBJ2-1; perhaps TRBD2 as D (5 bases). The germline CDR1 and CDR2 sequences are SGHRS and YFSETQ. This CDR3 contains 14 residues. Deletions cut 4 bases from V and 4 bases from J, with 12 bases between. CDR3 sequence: CASSDSVPYNEQFF. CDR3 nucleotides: TGCGCCAGCAGCGATAGCGTGCCGTACAATGAGCAGTTCTTC.

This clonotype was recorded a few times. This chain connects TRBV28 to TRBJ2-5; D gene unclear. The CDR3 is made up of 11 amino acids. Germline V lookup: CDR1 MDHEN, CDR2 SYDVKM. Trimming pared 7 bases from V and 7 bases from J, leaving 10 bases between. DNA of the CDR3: TGTGCCAGCAATGGGCGGAGGACCCAGTACTTC. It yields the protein CASNGRRTQYF. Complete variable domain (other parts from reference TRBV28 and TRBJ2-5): DVKVTQSSRYLVKRTGEKVFLECVQDMDHENMFWYRQDPGLGLRLIYFSYDVKMKEKGDIPEGYSVSREKKERFSLILESASTNQTSMYLCASNGRRTQYFGPGTRLLVL.

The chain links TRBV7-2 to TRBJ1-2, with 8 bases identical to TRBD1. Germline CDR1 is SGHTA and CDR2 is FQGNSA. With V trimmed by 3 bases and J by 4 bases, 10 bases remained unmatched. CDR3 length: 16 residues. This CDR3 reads CASSLDQGALGYGYTF. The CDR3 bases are TGTGCCAGCAGCTTGGATCAGGGGGCGCTTGGCTATGGCTACACCTTC.

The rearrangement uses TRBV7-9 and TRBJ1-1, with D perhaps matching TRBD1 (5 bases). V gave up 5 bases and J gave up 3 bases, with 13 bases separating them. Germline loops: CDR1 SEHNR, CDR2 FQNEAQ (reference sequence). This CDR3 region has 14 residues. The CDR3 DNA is TGTGCCAGCAGCCCGACCTCCAGGGACACTGAAGCTTTCTTT. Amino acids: CASSPTSRDTEAFF.

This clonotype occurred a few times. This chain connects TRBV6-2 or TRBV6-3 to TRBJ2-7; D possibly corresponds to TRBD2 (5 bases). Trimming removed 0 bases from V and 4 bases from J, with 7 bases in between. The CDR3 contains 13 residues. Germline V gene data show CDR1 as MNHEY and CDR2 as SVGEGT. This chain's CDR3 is CASSYSRAYEQYF. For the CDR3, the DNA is TGTGCCAGCAGTTACTCGAGGGCATACGAGCAGTACTTC.

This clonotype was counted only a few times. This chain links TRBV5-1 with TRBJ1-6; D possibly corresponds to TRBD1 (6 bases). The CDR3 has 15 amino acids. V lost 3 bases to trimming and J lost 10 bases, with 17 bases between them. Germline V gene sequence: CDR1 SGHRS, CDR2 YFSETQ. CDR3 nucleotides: TGCGCCAGCAGCTACGCAGGGGAGGGTCGGTCACCCCTCCACTTT. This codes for CASSYAGEGRSPLHF.

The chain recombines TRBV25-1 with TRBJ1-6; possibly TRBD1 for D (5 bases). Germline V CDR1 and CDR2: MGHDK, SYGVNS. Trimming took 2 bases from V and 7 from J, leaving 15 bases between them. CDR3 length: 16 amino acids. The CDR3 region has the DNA TGTGCCAGCAGTGAAACTGGCAGGGTGAAGAATTCACCCCTCCACTTT. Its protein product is CASSETGRVKNSPLHF.

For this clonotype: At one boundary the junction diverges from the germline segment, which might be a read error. The CDR3: CASSLAAGEGYGDTF. The DNA of the CDR3 is TGTGCCAGCAGCTTAGCCGCAGGGGAGGGATATGGCGACACCTTC. The chain is built from TRBV7-2 and TRBJ1-2, with D possibly TRBD1 on 6 matching bases. Germline CDR1 and CDR2: SGHTA and FQGNSA. CDR3 length: 15 amino acids.

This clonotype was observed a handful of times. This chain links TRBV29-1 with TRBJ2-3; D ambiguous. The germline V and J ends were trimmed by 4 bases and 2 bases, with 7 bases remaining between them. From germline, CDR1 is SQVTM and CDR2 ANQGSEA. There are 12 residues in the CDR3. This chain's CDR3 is CSVGTYTDTQYF. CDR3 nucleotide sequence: TGCAGCGTTGGTACTTACACAGATACGCAGTATTTT.

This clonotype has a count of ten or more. The CDR3 nucleotides are TGCAGTGCTAGAGATGCGGGACAGCGTTACGAGCAGTACTTC. Protein product: CSARDAGQRYEQYF. The J gene is TRBJ2-7, the V gene TRBV20-1, with D perhaps TRBD1 (7 bases). The CDR3 totals 14 residues. The V end was cut by 0 bases, the J end by 4 bases, with 13 bases between. Germline loops: CDR1 DFQATT, CDR2 SNEGSKA (reference sequence).

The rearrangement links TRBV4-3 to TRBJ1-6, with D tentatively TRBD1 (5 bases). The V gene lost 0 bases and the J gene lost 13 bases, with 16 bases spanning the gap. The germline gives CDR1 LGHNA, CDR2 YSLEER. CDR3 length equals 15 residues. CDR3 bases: TGCGCCAGCAGCCAAGATCCGGCGGGGGGGGACCCCCTCCACTTT. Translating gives CASSQDPAGGDPLHF.

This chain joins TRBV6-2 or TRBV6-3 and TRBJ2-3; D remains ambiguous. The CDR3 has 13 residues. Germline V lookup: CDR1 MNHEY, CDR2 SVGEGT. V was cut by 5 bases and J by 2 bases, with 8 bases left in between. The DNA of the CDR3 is TGTGCCAGCAGTATTGGAGACACAGATACGCAGTATTTT. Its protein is CASSIGDTDTQYF.

The CDR3, as DNA: TGTGCCAGCAGCGACGCCACAGATACGCAGTATTTT. Translating gives CASSDATDTQYF. The V gene is TRBV9, the J gene TRBJ2-3; D remains unclear. The CDR3 covers 12 residues. V was pared by 3 bases and J by 2 bases, with 4 bases between. Germline-derived CDR1 and CDR2 are SGDLS and YYNGEE.

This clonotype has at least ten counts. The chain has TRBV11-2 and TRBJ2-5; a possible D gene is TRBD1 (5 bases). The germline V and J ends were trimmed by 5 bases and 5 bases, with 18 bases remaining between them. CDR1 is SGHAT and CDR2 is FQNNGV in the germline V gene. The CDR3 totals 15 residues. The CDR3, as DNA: TGTGCCAGCAGCCCTTTCGGCAGGGAATCTGAGACCCAGTACTTC. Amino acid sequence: CASSPFGRESETQYF.

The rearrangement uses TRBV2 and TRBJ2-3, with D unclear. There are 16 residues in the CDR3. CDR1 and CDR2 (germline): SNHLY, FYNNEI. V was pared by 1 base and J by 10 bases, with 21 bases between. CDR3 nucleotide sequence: TGTGCCAGCAGTGAAGGTCTTGGGTCCACCCAGATCGCGCAGTATTTT. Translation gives CASSEGLGSTQIAQYF.

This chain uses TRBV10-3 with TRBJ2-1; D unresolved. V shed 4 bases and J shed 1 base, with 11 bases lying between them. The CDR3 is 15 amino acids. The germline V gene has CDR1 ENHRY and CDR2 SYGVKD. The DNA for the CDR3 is TGTGCCATCAGTGTTGGGCAAGCTTCCTACAATGAGCAGTTCTTC. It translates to CAISVGQASYNEQFF.